A single sample gave rise to the 5 T cell receptor beta chains below, sequenced in a study of Tregs in tolerant kidney transplant recipients (dated by TCRdb to the late 2010s). Receptor amplification or capture employed the immunoSEQ multiplex PCR assay. Held by TCRdb, this immuneACCESS table contains in-frame sequences only and omits some clones. Under half of the omission traces to an unresolved V gene where checked; the cause of the rest is unknown. Counted in this sample were fewer than 150,000 clones; around 94% of them appeared once. More than 0.5% of the sample comes from the top ten. Sequencing was carried out using CD4+ T cells from blood. The receptor set was obtained from a human donor in good health.

The chain carries TRBV18 and TRBJ1-5, with TRBD1 matching over 8 bases. The germline V gene has CDR1 KGHSH and CDR2 LQKENI. The CDR3 runs 16 residues. V was clipped by 2 bases and J by 2 bases; unmatched bases: 5. Here the CDR3 reads CASSPEQGVGNQPQHF. In DNA form, the CDR3 reads TGTGCCAGCTCACCAGAACAGGGGGTGGGCAATCAGCCCCAGCATTTT.

The CDR3 bases are TGTGCCAGCAGCTTTTCTAGCCATAAGAACACTGAAGCTTTCTTT. This sequence encodes CASSFSSHKNTEAFF. The chain is built from TRBV5-4 and TRBJ1-1; D uncertain. The CDR3 is made up of 15 amino acids. The ends were cut back, 2 bases at V and 1 base at J, with 12 bases in the middle. CDR1 and CDR2 (germline): SGHNT, YYREEE (reference sequence). Full variable domain (rest looked up from reference TRBV5-4 and TRBJ1-1): ETGVTQSPTHLIKTRGQQVTLRCSSQSGHNTVSWYQQALGQGPQFIFQYYREEENGRGNFPPRFSGLQFPNYSSELNVNALELDDSALYLCASSFSSHKNTEAFFGQGTRLTVV.

This chain links TRBV6-5 with TRBJ2-1, with D possibly being TRBD2 (5 bases). CDR3 size: 13 residues. The V and J ends lost 0 bases and 10 bases respectively, with 10 bases between them. From germline, CDR1 is MNHEY and CDR2 SVGAGI. The CDR3 bases are TGTGCCAGCAGTTACTCGCTCGGCGGGGAGCAGTTCTTC. Protein: CASSYSLGGEQFF.

This clone has just one count. The CDR3 DNA sequence: TGTGCCAGCAGCCACGCTATTGACGCCTACGAGCAGTACTTC. It translates to CASSHAIDAYEQYF. This sequence joins TRBV5-6 and TRBJ2-7; unclear D gene. V lost 4 bases and J 2 bases, leaving 13 bases between the germline ends. CDR3 length: 14 amino acids. The V gene's germline CDR1 is SGHDT and CDR2 YYEEEE.

The J gene is TRBJ2-2, the V gene TRBV5-4, with D perhaps assigned TRBD1 or TRBD2 (5 bases each). V was shortened by 0 bases and J by 4 bases, with 13 bases between the two germline ends. This CDR3 region has 16 residues. Germline CDR1 reads SGHNT; CDR2 reads YYREEE (reference sequence). The DNA of the CDR3 is TGTGCCAGCAGCTTGGGAGGGGATATCGCCACCGGGGAGCTGTTTTTT. Protein product: CASSLGGDIATGELFF.